This TCR beta chain was profiled in a study of monozygotic twins with inflammatory bowel disease. Study findings and constraints: Results did not support any single strong IBD-associated signal or clonotype. Patients received differing immunosuppressive treatments, which may have added variability to their repertoires. For repertoire similarity, concordant twins did not differ from discordant twins, possibly because power was limited. T cell subtypes were not distinguishable in this analysis.

Following a re-call of the 5' RACE reads, TCRdb has one entry per CDR3 protein and lacks DNA. There are around 210,000 distinct CDR3 sequences in the sample, with 7.5% to 8% held by the top ten. The germline CDR1 and CDR2 sequences are MDHEN and SYDVKM. The CDR3 is 12 residues long. Note on this clonotype: The target antigen is unknown.

The receptor was derived from a human donor with ulcerative colitis or Crohn's disease, or a healthy co-twin of an affected twin (not recorded which). The sample was blood. J is TRBJ2-7 and V is TRBV28; TCRdb indicates TRBD1, and absent DNA this call remains unverified. The CDR3 reads CASSPTEYEQYF.